Below, 16 T cell receptor beta chains from the same sample are listed, as sequenced in a study of blood T cell repertoires in COVID-19. Data came from immunoSEQ multiplex PCR; TCRdb stores just in-frame clones and leaves some out. The data contain some 200,000 clones, 65% to 85% of them singletons. The specimen sequenced was peripheral blood. Source of these receptors: a woman aged 55-70 years with acute or convalescent COVID-19.

This rearrangement joins TRBV30 to TRBJ2-7; 10 positions match TRBD1. This CDR3 spans 12 amino acids. Germline V CDR1 and CDR2: GTSNPN, SVGIG (reference sequence). After removal of 6 bases from V and 6 bases from J, the junction contained 5 bases not matched to a gene. The CDR3 DNA sequence: TGTGCCTGTATCAGGACAGGGGGCGAGCAGTACTTC. Amino acid sequence: CACIRTGGEQYF.

The rearrangement uses TRBV27 and TRBJ2-7, with TRBD2 matching 7 bases. J gave up 7 bases and V 1 base, and 7 bases lay outside the gene matches. Germline assignment: CDR1 MNHEY and CDR2 SMNVEV (reference sequence). The CDR3 contains 14 residues. CDR3 loop: CASSLWGGDREQYF. The CDR3 DNA is TGTGCCAGCAGTTTATGGGGGGGGGATAGGGAGCAGTACTTC.

This chain joins TRBV6-5 and TRBJ2-7, with TRBD1 matching over 7 bases. J lost 4 bases, V lost 0 bases, and 6 bases had no gene match. Germline CDR1 reads MNHEY; CDR2 reads SVGAGI. The CDR3 runs to 15 residues. CDR3 sequence: CASSYSTGISYEQYF. DNA for the CDR3: TGTGCCAGCAGTTACTCGACAGGGATTTCGTACGAGCAGTACTTC.

This rearrangement joins TRBV20-1 to TRBJ2-5, with D uncertain. Trimming shortened V by 5 bases and J by 5 bases, and 9 bases separated the two germline ends. The germline gives CDR1 DFQATT, CDR2 SNEGSKA (reference sequence). The CDR3 length is 11 residues. CDR3 amino acids: CSAGYSETQYF. DNA for the CDR3: TGCAGTGCTGGTTACTCCGAGACCCAGTACTTC.

This chain joins TRBV3-1 (or the pseudogene TRBV3-2) and TRBJ2-3; the D gene is possibly TRBD2 (6 bases). Germline V gene lookup returns CDR1 LGHDT and CDR2 YNNKEL (reference sequence). V was shortened by 1 base and J by 0 bases, with 8 bases between the two germline ends. The CDR3 is made up of 15 amino acids. The CDR3 here is CASSQVSGSTDTQYF. The CDR3, as DNA: TGTGCCAGCAGCCAAGTCAGCGGGAGCACAGATACGCAGTATTTT.

This sequence joins TRBV9 and TRBJ1-1; unclear D gene. The CDR3 is made up of 14 amino acids. Between the trimmed V and J ends, which lost 0 bases and 1 base, there was a span of 7 bases. Germline V gene sequence: CDR1 SGDLS, CDR2 YYNGEE. The CDR3 reads CASSVASKNTEAFF. As DNA, the CDR3 is TGTGCCAGCAGCGTAGCCAGTAAGAACACTGAAGCTTTCTTT.

The chain uses TRBV2 and TRBJ1-5; 7 bases line up with TRBD1. Germline values: CDR1 SNHLY, CDR2 FYNNEI. The CDR3 totals 14 residues. The junction had 5 bases not matched to a gene; V was cut back by 3 bases and J by 6 bases. CDR3 sequence reads: CASSDSRGIQPQHF. CDR3 nucleotides: TGTGCCAGCAGTGATAGCAGGGGGATTCAGCCCCAGCATTTT.

This chain links TRBV6-5 with TRBJ1-1; D is undetermined. V dropped 0 bases and J dropped 5 bases, with 16 bases sitting between them. Looked up from germline, CDR1 is MNHEY and CDR2 is SVGAGI. The CDR3 is 16 residues long. CDR3 amino acids: CASSYSTRNSGTEAFF. Written as DNA, the CDR3 is TGTGCCAGCAGTTACTCGACTCGGAACTCTGGGACTGAAGCTTTCTTT.

This chain joins TRBV9 and TRBJ1-1; 12 bases map to TRBD1. The germline gives CDR1 SGDLS, CDR2 YYNGEE. The CDR3 has 16 residues. Trimming took 5 bases from V and 0 from J; bases not matched to a gene: 5. The CDR3 sequence is CASSGTGGLLNTEAFF. The CDR3 nucleotides are TGTGCCAGCAGTGGGACAGGGGGCTTGTTGAACACTGAAGCTTTCTTT.

The chain recombines TRBV7-9 with TRBJ2-7; no firm D call. V was trimmed by 2 bases and J by 5 bases, leaving 13 bases between them. This CDR3 has 14 residues. Germline V lookup: CDR1 SEHNR, CDR2 FQNEAQ (reference sequence). The CDR3 DNA reads as TGTGCCAGCAGCTTAATAGCCACGGCTAACGAGCAGTACTTC. It codes for CASSLIATANEQYF.

CDR3: CATLISMNTEAFF. The CDR3 nucleotides are TGTGCCACCCTAATAAGTATGAACACTGAAGCTTTCTTT. The chain couples TRBV27 to TRBJ1-1; no definite D call. The CDR3 loop spans 13 amino acids. V lost 10 bases to trimming and J lost 0 bases, with 12 bases between them. Germline assignment: CDR1 MNHEY and CDR2 SMNVEV (reference sequence).

V usage is TRBV30 and J usage is TRBJ1-3; D call uncertain. The CDR3 has 14 amino acids. Looked up from germline, CDR1 is GTSNPN and CDR2 is SVGIG (reference sequence). V dropped 1 base and J dropped 0 bases, with 7 bases sitting between them. CDR3 bases: TGTGCCTGGAGTGCAGGCCTCTCTGGAAACACCATATATTTT. Translated: CAWSAGLSGNTIYF.

The rearrangement links TRBV7-6 to TRBJ2-1; D uncertain. Trimming took off 5 bases at V and 0 bases at J, with 20 bases between the two ends. Germline CDR1 and CDR2: SGHVS and FNYEAQ. The CDR3 spans 18 residues. The CDR3 loop reads CASSPLQPQVGSYNEQFF. The CDR3 DNA sequence: TGTGCCAGCAGCCCCCTCCAACCCCAAGTCGGCTCCTACAATGAGCAGTTCTTC.

The rearrangement links TRBV6-5 to TRBJ1-2; D is possibly TRBD1 (6 bases). Deletions cut 8 bases from V and 4 bases from J, with 14 bases between. Germline-derived CDR1 and CDR2 are MNHEY and SVGAGI. The CDR3 consists of 13 residues. Written as DNA, the CDR3 is TGTGCCAGCCGGGACACTAAATCCTATGGCTACACCTTC. Residues: CASRDTKSYGYTF.

The chain combines TRBV7-9 with TRBJ1-3; TRBD1 agrees at 8 bases. Germline V gene data show CDR1 as SEHNR and CDR2 as FQNEAQ (reference sequence). With 3 bases clipped from V and 0 bases from J, the junction kept 10 bases outside the gene matches. This CDR3 region has 18 residues. The DNA of the CDR3 is TGTGCCAGCAGCTTCCGGAGACAGGGGCCCAACTCTGGAAACACCATATATTTT. Residues: CASSFRRQGPNSGNTIYF.

The chain couples TRBV4-2 to TRBJ1-2; D is unclear. The CDR3 runs 12 residues. Trimming removed 2 bases at V and 4 bases at J, with 5 bases between. Germline CDR1 is LGHNA and CDR2 is YNFKEQ. CDR3 bases: TGTGCCAGCAGCCAATCGGGCTATGGCTACACCTTC. It yields the protein CASSQSGYGYTF.